A single sample gave rise to the 25 T cell receptor beta chains below, sequenced in a study of memory CD4+ T cells and cytomegalovirus serostatus. The sort gate was single viable CD3+CD4+CD8-CD45RO+ cells for memory CD4+ T cells. Using immunoSEQ multiplex PCR, the repertoire was profiled, and TCRdb retains in-frame clones only, with some absent. The sample holds about 75,000 clones, 60% to 80% seen once. The specimen sequenced was memory CD4+ T cells from blood. The receptors originated from an adult in good health and CMV-seropositive.

The chain links TRBV19 to TRBJ2-1, with D possibly called TRBD1 or TRBD2 (5 bases each). V was cut by 6 bases and J by 8 bases, with 14 bases left in between. Germline lookup yields CDR1 LNHDA and CDR2 SQIVND (reference sequence). This CDR3 has 13 residues. DNA of the CDR3: TGTGCCAGTAGCAGGGTGGCGGGCGATGAGCAGTTCTTC. Translating gives CASSRVAGDEQFF.

J is TRBJ2-7 and V is TRBV27; D is unresolved. Germline values: CDR1 MNHEY, CDR2 SMNVEV (reference sequence). CDR3 length: 13 residues. The V end was cut by 5 bases, the J end by 4 bases, with 12 bases between. The CDR3 protein is CASSPGPGYEQYV. CDR3 nucleotides: TGTGCCAGCAGTCCGGGCCCGGGTTACGAGCAGTACGTC.

V usage is TRBV2 and J usage is TRBJ2-1; the match to TRBD2 covers 14 bases. V trimming: 6 bases; J trimming: 9 bases; junction bases outside the gene matches: 10. CDR1 and CDR2 from the germline V gene are SNHLY and FYNNEI. This CDR3 contains 16 residues. This CDR3 reads CASSPQTSGGASEQFF. The CDR3 DNA sequence: TGTGCCAGCAGCCCCCAGACTAGCGGGGGGGCGAGTGAGCAGTTCTTC.

The rearrangement links TRBV4-1 to TRBJ2-5; D remains unclear. V dropped 4 bases and J dropped 2 bases, with 14 bases sitting between them. The germline gives CDR1 MGHRA, CDR2 YSYEKL. The CDR3 length is 15 residues. CDR3 sequence: CASSLNKEVQETQYF. The CDR3 DNA is TGCGCCAGCAGCCTTAATAAAGAAGTTCAAGAGACCCAGTACTTC.

V usage is TRBV5-4 and J usage is TRBJ2-7, with D unresolved. The CDR3 totals 17 residues. Trimming took off 4 bases at V and 4 bases at J, with 24 bases between the two ends. CDR1 SGHNT and CDR2 YYREEE come from the germline V gene (reference sequence). CDR3 amino acids: CASSRQVDASSGYEQYF. DNA of the CDR3: TGTGCCAGCAGCCGTCAGGTGGATGCGTCAAGTGGATACGAGCAGTACTTC.

The chain couples TRBV10-3 to TRBJ1-2; no definite D call. CDR3 length: 14 residues. Trimming removed 6 bases at V and 0 bases at J, with 11 bases between. Germline V gene lookup returns CDR1 ENHRY and CDR2 SYGVKD. CDR3: CAISPGGTNYGYTF. For the CDR3, the DNA is TGTGCCATCAGCCCAGGTGGAACTAACTATGGCTACACCTTC.

This clone was observed once. V gene TRBV7-9 combines with J gene TRBJ1-1, with D possibly being TRBD1 (6 bases). Germline lookup yields CDR1 SEHNR and CDR2 FQNEAQ (reference sequence). V lost 2 bases and J 6 bases, leaving 16 bases between the germline ends. This CDR3 has 15 amino acids. CDR3 bases: TGTGCCAGCAGCTTATCGGTCGGGGAGGGGGCTGAAGCTTTCTTT. It is translated as CASSLSVGEGAEAFF.

A note on this clone: Other DNA sequences in the same sample also yield this CDR3. The V call is TRBV30, the J call TRBJ1-5; TRBD1 aligns across 7 bases. Germline V gene data show CDR1 as GTSNPN and CDR2 as SVGIG (reference sequence). CDR3 length: 12 amino acids. V dropped 5 bases and J dropped 2; count of bases not matched to a gene: 0. CDR3 in DNA: TGTGCCTGGGGGACAGGCAATCAGCCCCAGCATTTT. This encodes CAWGTGNQPQHF.

The table lists this clone with a few counts. The V call is TRBV19, the J call TRBJ1-2, with 8 bases aligning to TRBD1. There are 13 residues in the CDR3. V trimming: 6 bases; J trimming: 6 bases; junction bases outside the gene matches: 6. CDR1 LNHDA and CDR2 SQIVND come from the germline V gene (reference sequence). The CDR3 DNA reads as TGTGCCAGTAGGGAGGACAGGGCGCATGGCTACACCTTC. Protein product: CASREDRAHGYTF.

The CDR3 DNA is TGTGCCAGCAGCTCTCTACGTACTAGCGGGGGCCGGAATGAGCAGTTCTTC. Translated, it gives CASSSLRTSGGRNEQFF. V usage is TRBV11-2 and J usage is TRBJ2-1; 11 bases match TRBD2. CDR3 size: 17 residues. Germline V gene sequence: CDR1 SGHAT, CDR2 FQNNGV. Unmatched junction bases numbered 12, after V lost 4 bases and J lost 7 bases.

J is TRBJ1-2 and V is TRBV28; 7 positions agree with TRBD1. CDR1 MDHEN and CDR2 SYDVKM come from the germline V gene. Trimming removed 5 bases from V and 8 bases from J; junction bases left unmatched: 8. CDR3 size: 13 residues. CDR3 residues: CASSLFGQVGYTF. The CDR3 bases are TGTGCCAGCAGTCTCTTCGGACAGGTCGGCTACACCTTC.

The gene calls are TRBV7-9 and TRBJ2-2; D is ambiguous. This CDR3 is built from 13 residues. Germline V gives CDR1 SEHNR, CDR2 FQNEAQ (reference sequence). Trimming stripped 7 bases from V and 7 bases from J, with 13 bases between. The CDR3 DNA sequence: TGTGCCAGCACTCATTTTGGGGACGGGGAGCTGTTTTTT. This sequence encodes CASTHFGDGELFF.

CDR3 loop: CASSLGLAGGMNYNEQFF. The DNA for the CDR3 is TGCGCCAGCAGCTTGGGACTAGCGGGGGGGATGAATTACAATGAGCAGTTCTTC. V is TRBV5-1 and J is TRBJ2-1; 14 bases agree with TRBD2. Germline values: CDR1 SGHRS, CDR2 YFSETQ. This CDR3 is built from 18 residues. Trimming cost V 0 bases and J 4 bases; bases outside gene matches: 6.

J is TRBJ1-2 and V is TRBV6-1; TRBD1 matches 7 bases. CDR1 MNHNS and CDR2 SASEGT come from the germline V gene. V lost 7 bases to trimming and J lost 7 bases; unmatched junction nucleotides: 9. The CDR3 contains 13 residues. The CDR3 DNA sequence: TGTGCCAGCATCCCAAGGGACAGATCTGGCTACACCTTC. Residues: CASIPRDRSGYTF.

This chain connects TRBV6-1 to TRBJ1-1; TRBD1 agrees at 12 bases. Per germline, CDR1 MNHNS and CDR2 SASEGT. The V and J ends lost 4 bases and 0 bases, in that order; junction bases with no gene match: 9. The CDR3 sequence is 18 residues long. CDR3 nucleotide sequence: TGTGCCAGCAGTGTGATACCGGGACAGGGGGCCATGAACACTGAAGCTTTCTTT. Translated: CASSVIPGQGAMNTEAFF.

The J gene is TRBJ1-3, the V gene TRBV30, with D possibly matching TRBD1 (5 bases). V was shortened by 2 bases and J by 2 bases, with 10 bases between the two germline ends. CDR1 is GTSNPN and CDR2 is SVGIG in the germline V gene (reference sequence). The CDR3 is 14 amino acids. CDR3 residues: CAWSPGAAGNTIYF. Written as DNA, the CDR3 is TGTGCCTGGAGTCCCGGGGCAGCTGGAAACACCATATATTTT.

This clone was observed once. At one boundary the junction diverges from the germline segment, which might be a read error. The chain links TRBV6-5 to TRBJ2-5; possibly TRBD2 for D (6 bases). The CDR3 is 12 residues long. Germline CDR1 MNHEY, CDR2 SVGAGI. CDR3 sequence (DNA): TGTGCCAGCAGTGGATCCGGAGGGCCCAATCACTTC. Its protein product is CASSGSGGPNHF.

The chain uses TRBV5-4 and TRBJ2-1; no clear D gene. The CDR3 runs 15 residues. CDR1 SGHNT and CDR2 YYREEE come from the germline V gene (reference sequence). Trimming stripped 4 bases from V and 2 bases from J, with 13 bases between. The CDR3 bases are TGTGCCAGCAGCCTACGGCGAAACCCCTACAATGAGCAGTTCTTC. Protein sequence: CASSLRRNPYNEQFF.

The V and J genes are TRBV5-6 and TRBJ2-7, with 8 positions matching TRBD1. Losses at the gene ends were 5 bases for V and 4 bases for J; bases not matched to a gene: 5. CDR3 length: 13 amino acids. Per the germline V gene, CDR1 is SGHDT and CDR2 is YYEEEE. The CDR3 protein is CASRTQGGYEQYF. In DNA form, the CDR3 reads TGTGCCAGCAGGACACAGGGGGGATACGAGCAGTACTTC.

The rearrangement uses TRBV5-4 and TRBJ1-2; D is unresolved. The CDR3 consists of 13 residues. CDR1 and CDR2 from the germline V gene are SGHNT and YYREEE (reference sequence). Trimming cost V 0 bases and J 4 bases, with 7 bases left between them. The CDR3 reads CASSLDSRYGYTF. The DNA of the CDR3 is TGTGCCAGCAGCTTGGACAGCCGCTATGGCTACACCTTC.

The V and J genes are TRBV27 and TRBJ1-2; unclear D gene. Trimming shortened V by 2 bases and J by 4 bases, and 8 bases separated the two germline ends. CDR3 length equals 13 residues. The germline gives CDR1 MNHEY, CDR2 SMNVEV (reference sequence). The DNA of the CDR3 is TGTGCCAGCAGTTTAGTCGGGAGCTATGGCTACACCTTC. Amino acid sequence: CASSLVGSYGYTF.

The CDR3 DNA follows: TGCGCCAGCAGCCGCGGGACTAGCGGGAGGGAGACCCAGTACTTC. This translates into CASSRGTSGRETQYF. This chain uses TRBV4-3 with TRBJ2-5; TRBD2 agrees at 15 bases. Germline lookup yields CDR1 LGHNA and CDR2 YSLEER. The V gene end was trimmed by 4 bases and the J gene end by 5 bases; junction bases not matched to a gene: 2. This CDR3 has 15 residues.

The chain carries TRBV7-9 and TRBJ1-1, with a weak D call TRBD1 (5 bases). V was cut by 5 bases and J by 11 bases, with 18 bases left in between. Germline V lookup: CDR1 SEHNR, CDR2 FQNEAQ (reference sequence). This CDR3 comprises 13 residues. CDR3 in amino acids: CASSQGEWAKAFF. The CDR3, as DNA: TGTGCCAGCAGCCAAGGGGAGTGGGCGAAGGCTTTCTTT.

The chain is built from TRBV6-1 and TRBJ2-5; TRBD1 aligns across 9 bases. The CDR3 length is 13 residues. J gave up 3 bases and V 7 bases, and 3 bases lay outside the gene matches. Germline V lookup: CDR1 MNHNS, CDR2 SASEGT. In DNA, the CDR3 is TGTGCCAGCAAGGGGACAGGGAAAGAGACCCAGTACTTC. Protein sequence: CASKGTGKETQYF.

The rearrangement uses TRBV5-8 and TRBJ1-4; 9 nucleotides line up with TRBD1. V was clipped by 4 bases and J by 8 bases; unmatched bases: 6. The CDR3 loop spans 14 amino acids. Germline V lookup: CDR1 SGHTS, CDR2 YDEGEE. The CDR3 reads CASSRTGAWEKLFF. CDR3 sequence (DNA): TGTGCCAGCAGCCGGACAGGGGCTTGGGAAAAACTGTTTTTT. Combining the CDR3 with reference TRBV5-8 and TRBJ1-4 gives the whole variable domain EAGVTQSPTHLIKTRGQQATLRCSPISGHTSVYWYQQALGLGLQFLLWYDEGEERNRGNFPPRFSGRQFPNYSSELNVNALELEDSALYLCASSRTGAWEKLFFGSGTQLSVL.